The entry below gives a single T cell receptor beta chain sequence along with its context. The data are from a study of monozygotic twins with inflammatory bowel disease. CDR3 length: 14 amino acids. Germline lookup yields CDR1 DFQATT and CDR2 SNEGSKA (reference sequence). TCRdb processed the 5' RACE reads again and assigns one entry to each CDR3 protein, with no DNA. In all, the sample yields under 150,000 distinct CDR3 sequences. This chain joins TRBV20-1 and TRBJ2-7. The sample comprised blood. This receptor was taken from a human donor with ulcerative colitis or Crohn's disease, or a healthy co-twin of an affected twin (not recorded which). CDR3 in amino acids: CSARLDRSSYEQYF.